The 24 T cell receptor beta chains below were found in one sample sequenced in a study of cytomegalovirus exposure and HLA in healthy donors. It was with 60 Vbeta and 13 Jbeta primers that the PCR ran. Generated by immunoSEQ multiplex PCR, the TCRdb table keeps only in-frame clones and is missing some. The sample lists roughly 60,000 clones; 70% were seen once. The sequenced sample was PBMCs. Source of these receptors: a woman aged 55-70 years in good health and CMV-seropositive.

This clone was detected a few times. The gene calls are TRBV4-2 and TRBJ2-7; no definite D call. Germline V gives CDR1 LGHNA, CDR2 YNFKEQ. The CDR3 covers 14 residues. The V end lost 1 base, the J end lost 5 bases, and 12 bases lay between the germline ends. The CDR3 nucleotides read TGTGCCAGCAGCCAAGTTAACGGGTTGGACGAGCAGTACTTC. Amino acids: CASSQVNGLDEQYF.

The chain employs TRBV7-2 and TRBJ1-2; 10 bases are a match to TRBD1. V lost 5 bases, J lost 5 bases, and 5 bases stayed unmatched. The CDR3 contains 14 residues. Germline lookup yields CDR1 SGHTA and CDR2 FQGNSA. Here the CDR3 DNA reads TGTGCCAGCAGCGCCTGGGACAGGGGTTATGGCTACACCTTC. The encoded protein is CASSAWDRGYGYTF.

J is TRBJ2-1 and V is TRBV7-9; D ambiguous. The CDR3 has 10 amino acids. Trimming stripped 6 bases from V and 8 bases from J, with 5 bases between. Germline V gives CDR1 SEHNR, CDR2 FQNEAQ (reference sequence). CDR3 nucleotides: TGTGCCAGCAGTCCCTATGAGCAGTTCTTC. Protein product: CASSPYEQFF.

The table lists this clone with a few counts. The chain carries TRBV2 and TRBJ1-2; 8 positions match TRBD1. The germline CDR1 and CDR2 sequences are SNHLY and FYNNEI. The CDR3 contains 14 residues. J gave up 4 bases and V 7 bases, and 8 bases lay outside the gene matches. CDR3 sequence: CASTKDRESYGYTF. The DNA of the CDR3 is TGTGCCAGCACTAAGGACAGGGAATCCTATGGCTACACCTTC.

Of note for this clone: A read error may produce the germline difference seen at one junction end. The chain combines TRBV7-9 with TRBJ2-1, with 9 bases that match TRBD1. The CDR3 length is 15 residues. Germline values: CDR1 SEHNR, CDR2 FQNEAQ (reference sequence). The CDR3 spells CSSSFDRGAYNEQFF. The CDR3 bases are TGTTCCAGCAGCTTCGACAGGGGGGCATACAATGAGCAGTTCTTC.

CDR3 amino acids: CAIGAGGTYGYTF. CDR3 DNA sequence: TGTGCCATCGGGGCAGGGGGCACCTATGGCTACACCTTC. J is TRBJ1-2 and V is TRBV10-3; 8 nucleotides match TRBD1. This CDR3 is built from 13 residues. J gave up 4 bases and V 8 bases, and 6 bases lay outside the gene matches. Germline loops: CDR1 ENHRY, CDR2 SYGVKD.

V and J are TRBV7-2 and TRBJ1-2; 10 bases are a match to TRBD1. This CDR3 has 13 residues. The germline V gene encodes CDR1 SGHTA and CDR2 FQGNSA. Trimming took 10 bases from V and 13 from J; bases not matched to a gene: 15. This CDR3 reads CANRRDRGLSLTF. CDR3 nucleotides: TGTGCCAACAGGAGAGACAGGGGGCTCAGTCTCACCTTC.

The chain couples TRBV7-2 to TRBJ1-2; 7 nucleotides agree with TRBD1. Germline V gives CDR1 SGHTA, CDR2 FQGNSA. J was trimmed by 2 bases and V by 5 bases; bases with no gene match: 14. The CDR3 is 17 amino acids. This CDR3 reads CASSLQGQAILNYGYTF. DNA of the CDR3: TGTGCCAGCAGCCTTCAAGGACAGGCGATTCTAAACTATGGCTACACCTTC.

Written as DNA, the CDR3 is TGTGCCAGCAGCGAGGGGGGGGGATTGCGGGAGCAGTACTTC. Encoded protein: CASSEGGGLREQYF. The chain carries TRBV2 and TRBJ2-7; tentative D call: TRBD2 (7 bases). V shed 6 bases and J shed 7 bases, with 19 bases lying between them. Germline CDR1 is SNHLY and CDR2 is FYNNEI. The CDR3 consists of 14 residues.

In this sample, this clone turned up a few times. J is TRBJ1-1 and V is TRBV6-1; possible D gene TRBD1, 6 bases. The germline CDR1 and CDR2 sequences are MNHNS and SASEGT. This CDR3 region has 15 residues. V was clipped by 7 bases and J by 0 bases, with 15 bases between them. CDR3 coding DNA: TGTGCCAGCACCGAGGGACATCACATGAACACTGAAGCTTTCTTT. Translated, it gives CASTEGHHMNTEAFF.

V is TRBV27 and J is TRBJ1-5; TRBD1 might be the D (5 bases). CDR3 length equals 15 residues. The V end lost 1 base, the J end lost 3 bases, and 10 bases lay between the germline ends. Germline V gene lookup returns CDR1 MNHEY and CDR2 SMNVEV (reference sequence). CDR3: CASSLWAQVNQPQHF. In DNA form, the CDR3 reads TGTGCCAGCAGTTTATGGGCACAGGTCAATCAGCCCCAGCATTTT.

The table lists this clone with a few counts. The junction shows a germline mismatch at one end, possibly a read error. The genes are TRBV7-2 and TRBJ1-2; 8 bases map to TRBD1. The germline V gene encodes CDR1 SGHTA and CDR2 FQGNSA. The CDR3 consists of 14 residues. The CDR3 DNA reads TGCGCCAGCAGCCAACGGACAGGGTTCGGGGGCTACACCTTC. It is translated as CASSQRTGFGGYTF.

The V and J genes are TRBV4-3 and TRBJ2-3, with a possible D match to TRBD2 (5 bases). This CDR3 spans 12 amino acids. Trimming left V 0 bases short and J 8 bases short, with 6 bases between. CDR1 and CDR2 (germline): LGHNA, YSLEER. CDR3 region: CASSQDRGTQYF. CDR3 bases: TGCGCCAGCAGCCAAGATCGGGGTACGCAGTATTTT.

The chain has TRBV25-1 and TRBJ2-5; a possible D gene is TRBD2 (5 bases). The CDR3 length is 15 residues. Germline V gene data show CDR1 as MGHDK and CDR2 as SYGVNS. Trimming shortened V by 1 base and J by 3 bases, and 12 bases separated the two germline ends. The CDR3 loop is CASSESGGKKETQYF. The CDR3 DNA is TGTGCCAGCAGTGAATCCGGAGGAAAGAAAGAGACCCAGTACTTC.

The V and J genes are TRBV7-9 and TRBJ2-7; the D gene is possibly TRBD1 (6 bases). The CDR3 is made up of 15 amino acids. The germline V gene has CDR1 SEHNR and CDR2 FQNEAQ (reference sequence). The ends were cut back, 5 bases at V and 9 bases at J, with 23 bases in the middle. CDR3 coding DNA: TGTGCCAGCAGCCCCCCCGGGACACCCAGTTGGCGGCAGTACTTC. Its translation: CASSPPGTPSWRQYF. The entire variable domain, with the rest obtained from reference TRBV7-9 and TRBJ2-7, is as follows: DTGVSQNPRHKITKRGQNVTFRCDPISEHNRLYWYRQTLGQGPEFLTYFQNEAQLEKSRLLSDRFSAERPKGSFSTLEIQRTEQGDSAMYLCASSPPGTPSWRQYFGPGTRLTVT.

As regards this clone: One end of the junction is discordant with germline, which a read error may explain. Other DNA sequences in the sample encode the same CDR3. The CDR3 protein is CASSLGQAYTEAFF. The CDR3 nucleotides are TGTGCCAGCAGCTTGGGGCAGGCGTACACTGAAGCCTTCTTT. The chain couples TRBV5-5 to TRBJ1-1; D is uncertain. Germline V gene sequence: CDR1 SGHKS, CDR2 YYEKEE (reference sequence). The CDR3 spans 14 residues.

This clone was counted between two and nine times. The gene calls are TRBV11-3 and TRBJ1-2, with 7 bases matching TRBD1. The J segment lost 3 bases and the V segment lost 5 bases, leaving 0 bases of the junction unmatched. The CDR3 runs 12 residues. Germline V gives CDR1 SGHNT, CDR2 YENEEA. CDR3 in amino acids: CASSQGDYGYTF. The DNA for the CDR3 is TGTGCCAGCAGCCAGGGGGACTATGGCTACACCTTC.

The chain recombines TRBV27 with TRBJ2-7; D gene unclear. Looked up from germline, CDR1 is MNHEY and CDR2 is SMNVEV (reference sequence). This CDR3 has 10 residues. V was clipped by 8 bases and J by 7 bases, with 9 bases between them. CDR3 region: CASALGEQYF. DNA for the CDR3: TGTGCCAGCGCCCTCGGGGAGCAGTACTTC.

The CDR3 DNA reads TGCGCCAGCAGCATCGCAGGGGGCCAGTACTACGAGCAGTACTTC. Amino acid sequence: CASSIAGGQYYEQYF. This chain links TRBV5-1 with TRBJ2-7, with 8 bases lining up with TRBD1. V gave up 4 bases and J gave up 3 bases; unmatched junction bases: 9. Germline CDR1 is SGHRS and CDR2 is YFSETQ. The CDR3 extends over 15 amino acids.

This clone was detected a few times. The chain employs TRBV4-2 and TRBJ2-1; TRBD1 agrees at 8 bases. CDR3 length: 16 residues. The J segment lost 4 bases and the V segment lost 8 bases, leaving 13 bases of the junction unmatched. CDR1 and CDR2 from the germline V gene are LGHNA and YNFKEQ. The CDR3 region has the DNA TGTGCCAGCCTCCGCTCCGACAGGGGTCAGTACAATGAGCAGTTCTTC. This sequence encodes CASLRSDRGQYNEQFF.

As DNA, the CDR3 is TGTGCCAGCAGTCACAAATTGGACAGGGGGGCTTTCTTT. As protein: CASSHKLDRGAFF. V and J are TRBV6-5 and TRBJ1-1, with 10 bases identical to TRBD1. The CDR3 length is 13 residues. Germline CDR1 is MNHEY and CDR2 is SVGAGI. With V trimmed by 5 bases and J by 11 bases, 8 bases remained unmatched.

CDR3 in amino acids: CASSYSRTASNQPQHF. CDR3 nucleotides: TGTGCCAGCAGTTACTCCAGGACAGCTAGCAATCAGCCCCAGCATTTT. The chain uses TRBV6-5 and TRBJ1-5, with D possibly matching TRBD1 (6 bases). Germline CDR1 and CDR2: MNHEY and SVGAGI. The CDR3 is 16 amino acids. V was shortened by 0 bases and J by 0 bases, with 9 bases between the two germline ends.

The genes are TRBV11-2 and TRBJ2-1; 7 nucleotides line up with TRBD1. CDR3 length: 16 amino acids. Germline lookup yields CDR1 SGHAT and CDR2 FQNNGV. V lost 3 bases, J lost 9 bases, and 14 bases stayed unmatched. CDR3 amino acids: CASSLRVGTDLSEQFF. For the CDR3, the DNA is TGTGCCAGCAGCTTGCGGGTGGGGACAGACCTGAGTGAGCAGTTCTTC.

This rearrangement joins TRBV19 to TRBJ2-7; D gene ambiguous. V was pared by 2 bases and J by 0 bases, with 5 bases between. The CDR3 contains 13 residues. Germline CDR1 is LNHDA and CDR2 is SQIVND (reference sequence). The DNA for the CDR3 is TGTGCCAGTAGTATACGACACTCCTACGAGCAGTACTTC. It codes for CASSIRHSYEQYF. The entire variable domain, with the rest obtained from reference TRBV19 and TRBJ2-7, is as follows: DGGITQSPKYLFRKEGQNVTLSCEQNLNHDAMYWYRQDPGQGLRLIYYSQIVNDFQKGDIAEGYSVSREKKESFPLTVTSAQKNPTAFYLCASSIRHSYEQYFGPGTRLTVT.